The sequence of this T cell receptor beta chain was determined in a study of T cells in Graves' hyperthyroidism and ophthalmopathy. Findings and limits, study-wide: Most expanded thyroid clonotypes above 0.001 recurred in blood. Ophthalmopathy was model-predicted a median roughly 6.2 months pre-onset.

About this clonotype: Its antigen is undetermined.

The J segment lost 12 bases and the V segment lost 4 bases, leaving 11 bases of the junction unmatched. This CDR3 contains 14 residues. CDR1 is SGHVS and CDR2 is FQNEAQ in the germline V gene. Authors of the study amplified TCR beta CDR3 regions from RNA transcripts. The study used the HTBI primer set for a first-round RT-PCR of the TCR CDR3. From the multiplex PCR reads, TCRdb called clonotypes with MiXCR, one entry per CDR3 protein. The sample lists 50,000 to 60,000 distinct CDR3 sequences; 49% were seen once. This TCR was sampled from a woman in her twenties or thirties with Graves' ophthalmopathy. Sequencing used blood. The chain recombines TRBV7-8 with TRBJ2-1; 8 nucleotides align to TRBD1. In DNA form, the CDR3 reads TGTGCCAGCAGCTCCAGGGGGCGTGCAGATACGCAGTTCTTC. This encodes CASSSRGRADTQFF.